This TCR beta chain was sequenced in a study of identical twins. TCRdb re-analysed the 5' RACE reads in MiXCR, keeping a single row per CDR3 protein. This sample has 1.5 million to 2 million distinct CDR3 sequences, with under 35% found just once. This clonotype has more than one count but fewer than ten. V shed 6 bases, J shed 0 bases, and the junction held 8 bases outside the gene matches. The CDR3 has 15 residues. CDR1 SQVTM and CDR2 ANQGSEA come from the germline V gene. The chain combines TRBV29-1 with TRBJ1-2, with 9 positions matching TRBD1. The source material was cord blood. The sequence came from a newborn girl in good health. The CDR3 DNA reads TGCAGCGTGGGGGACAGGGTCCCCTCTAACTATGGCTACACCTTC. Protein product: CSVGDRVPSNYGYTF.